This TCR beta chain was retrieved from a study of T cell changes during pregnancy in multiple sclerosis. Clones were sequenced by immunoSEQ multiplex PCR, and TCRdb holds only the in-frame ones, with some missing. The table lists about 76,000 clones, more than 90% of them singletons. The CDR3 loop spans 12 amino acids. V and J are TRBV21-1 and TRBJ2-7; the D segment call TRBD2 is taken from the table without a DNA check. TRBV21-1 is a pseudogene. This clonotype was obtained from a female donor in good health, enrolled as a control in a pregnancy study. The input for sequencing was peripheral blood, taken after pregnancy. CDR3 amino acids: CAVGGECNEQYF. The CDR3 DNA follows: TGTGCCGTAGGGGGGGAGTGCAACGAGCAGTACTTC.